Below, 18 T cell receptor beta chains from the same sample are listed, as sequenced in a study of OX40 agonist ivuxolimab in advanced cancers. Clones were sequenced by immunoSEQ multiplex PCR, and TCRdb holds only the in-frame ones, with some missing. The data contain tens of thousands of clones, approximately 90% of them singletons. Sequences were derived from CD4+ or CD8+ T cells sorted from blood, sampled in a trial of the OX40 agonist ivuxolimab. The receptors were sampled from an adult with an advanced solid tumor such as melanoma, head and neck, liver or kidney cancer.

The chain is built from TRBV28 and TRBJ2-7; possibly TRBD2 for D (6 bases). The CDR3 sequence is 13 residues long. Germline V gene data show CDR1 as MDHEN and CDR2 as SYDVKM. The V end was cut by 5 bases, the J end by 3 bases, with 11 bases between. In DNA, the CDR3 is TGTGCCAGCAGTCAACCGGGAGTCTACGAGCAGTACTTC. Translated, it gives CASSQPGVYEQYF.

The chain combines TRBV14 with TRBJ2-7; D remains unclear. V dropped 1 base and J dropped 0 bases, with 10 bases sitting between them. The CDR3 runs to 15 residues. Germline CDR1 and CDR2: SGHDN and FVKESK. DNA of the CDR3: TGTGCCAGCAGCCAAGGGCTCTCGAGCTCCTACGAGCAGTACTTC. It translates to CASSQGLSSSYEQYF.

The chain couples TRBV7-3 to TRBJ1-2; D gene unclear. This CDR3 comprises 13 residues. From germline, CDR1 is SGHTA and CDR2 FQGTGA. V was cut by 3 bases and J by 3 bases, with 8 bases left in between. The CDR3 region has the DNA TGTGCCAGCAGCTTTGGCAGCGACTATGGCTACACCTTC. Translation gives CASSFGSDYGYTF.

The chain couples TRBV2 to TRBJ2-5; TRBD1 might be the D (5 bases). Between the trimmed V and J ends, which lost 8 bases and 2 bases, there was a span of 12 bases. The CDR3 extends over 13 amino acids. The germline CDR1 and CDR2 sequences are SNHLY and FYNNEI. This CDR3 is CASFYDSQETQYF. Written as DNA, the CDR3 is TGTGCCAGCTTTTATGACAGTCAAGAGACCCAGTACTTC.

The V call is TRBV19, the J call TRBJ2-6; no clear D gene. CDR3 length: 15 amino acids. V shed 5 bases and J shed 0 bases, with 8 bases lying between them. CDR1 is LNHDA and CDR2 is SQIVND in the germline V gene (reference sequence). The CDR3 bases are TGTGCCAGTAGTGCGACTCCCTCTGGGGCCAACGTCCTGACTTTC. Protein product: CASSATPSGANVLTF.

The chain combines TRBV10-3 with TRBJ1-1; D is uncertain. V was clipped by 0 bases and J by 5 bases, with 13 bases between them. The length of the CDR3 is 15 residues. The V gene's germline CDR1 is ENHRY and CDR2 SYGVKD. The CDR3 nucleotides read TGTGCCATCAGTGAGTCTGTAGGGTGGTTTACTGAAGCTTTCTTT. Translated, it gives CAISESVGWFTEAFF.

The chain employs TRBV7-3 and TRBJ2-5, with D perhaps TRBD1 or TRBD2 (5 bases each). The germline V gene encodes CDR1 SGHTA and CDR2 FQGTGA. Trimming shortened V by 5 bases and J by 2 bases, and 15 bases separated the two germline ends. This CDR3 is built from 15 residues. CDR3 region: CASSPHPGLQETQYF. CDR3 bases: TGTGCCAGCAGCCCCCACCCGGGGCTTCAAGAGACCCAGTACTTC.

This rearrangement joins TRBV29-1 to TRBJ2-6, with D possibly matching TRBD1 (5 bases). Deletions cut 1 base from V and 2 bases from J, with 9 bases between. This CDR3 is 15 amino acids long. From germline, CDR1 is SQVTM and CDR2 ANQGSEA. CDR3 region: CSVEVSGTGANVLTF. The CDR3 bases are TGCAGCGTTGAAGTTTCAGGGACTGGGGCCAACGTCCTGACTTTC.

The CDR3 sequence is CASSRRGEPQHF. CDR3 nucleotides: TGTGCCAGCAGCCGACGGGGGGAGCCCCAGCATTTT. The rearrangement uses TRBV7-2 and TRBJ1-5; maybe TRBD1 (5 bases). From germline, CDR1 is SGHTA and CDR2 FQGNSA. This CDR3 contains 12 residues. V was clipped by 5 bases and J by 8 bases, with 10 bases between them.

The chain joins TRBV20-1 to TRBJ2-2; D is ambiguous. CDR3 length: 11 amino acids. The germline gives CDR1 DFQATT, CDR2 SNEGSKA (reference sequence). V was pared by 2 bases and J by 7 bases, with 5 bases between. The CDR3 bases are TGCAGTGCTAGATGGCACGGGGAGCTGTTTTTT. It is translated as CSARWHGELFF.

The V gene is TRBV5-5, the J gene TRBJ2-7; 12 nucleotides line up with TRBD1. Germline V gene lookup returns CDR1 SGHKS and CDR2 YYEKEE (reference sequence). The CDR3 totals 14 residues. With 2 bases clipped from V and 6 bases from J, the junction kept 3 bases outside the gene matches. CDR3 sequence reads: CASSLGTGGSEQYF. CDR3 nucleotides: TGTGCCAGCAGCTTAGGGACAGGGGGCTCCGAGCAGTACTTC.

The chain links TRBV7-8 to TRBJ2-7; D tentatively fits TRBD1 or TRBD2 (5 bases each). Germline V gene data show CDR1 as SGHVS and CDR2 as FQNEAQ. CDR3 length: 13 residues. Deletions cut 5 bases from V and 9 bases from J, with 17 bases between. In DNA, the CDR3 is TGTGCCAGCAGCCTACTAGGGGTGCGTGGGCAGTACTTC. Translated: CASSLLGVRGQYF.

The CDR3: CASSDWVPSNQPQHF. Here the CDR3 DNA reads TGTGCCAGCAGTGACTGGGTCCCCAGCAATCAGCCCCAGCATTTT. The V call is TRBV6-1, the J call TRBJ1-5, with D hard to call. The germline CDR1 and CDR2 sequences are MNHNS and SASEGT. The CDR3 loop spans 15 amino acids. Trimming removed 3 bases from V and 1 base from J, with 10 bases in between.

Here the CDR3 DNA reads TGCAGCGCCGTACCGGGACAGGGCTACAATGAGCAGTTCTTC. Translation gives CSAVPGQGYNEQFF. This rearrangement joins TRBV29-1 to TRBJ2-1; TRBD1 agrees at 9 bases. Trimming removed 7 bases from V and 3 bases from J; junction bases left unmatched: 7. Germline loops: CDR1 SQVTM, CDR2 ANQGSEA. The CDR3 is 14 amino acids.

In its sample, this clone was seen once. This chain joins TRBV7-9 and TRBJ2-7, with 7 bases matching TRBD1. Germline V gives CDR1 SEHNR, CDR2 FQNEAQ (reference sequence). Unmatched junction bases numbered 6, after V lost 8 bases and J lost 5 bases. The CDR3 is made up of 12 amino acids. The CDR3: CASGDRVHEQYF. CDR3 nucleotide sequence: TGTGCCAGCGGTGACAGGGTCCACGAGCAGTACTTC.

The CDR3 coding sequence is TGTGCCAGCAGTTGGACAGGGAACACTGAAGCTTTCTTT. As protein: CASSWTGNTEAFF. The chain carries TRBV6-5 and TRBJ1-1; 7 bases are a match to TRBD1. V trimming: 4 bases; J trimming: 1 base; junction bases outside the gene matches: 0. The CDR3 length is 13 residues. Germline CDR1 MNHEY, CDR2 SVGAGI.

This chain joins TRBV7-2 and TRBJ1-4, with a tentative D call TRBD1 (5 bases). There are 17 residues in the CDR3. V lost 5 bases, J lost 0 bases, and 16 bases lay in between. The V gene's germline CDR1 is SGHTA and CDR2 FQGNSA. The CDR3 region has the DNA TGTGCCAGCAGCCGACTACTTCGAGGGGCAACTAATGAAAAACTGTTTTTT. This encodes CASSRLLRGATNEKLFF.

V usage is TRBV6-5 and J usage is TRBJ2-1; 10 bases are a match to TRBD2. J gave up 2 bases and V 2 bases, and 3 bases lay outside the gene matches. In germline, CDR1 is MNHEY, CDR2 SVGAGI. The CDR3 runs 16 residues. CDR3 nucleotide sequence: TGTGCCAGCAGTTACGGCCTAGCGGGGGCCTACAATGAGCAGTTCTTC. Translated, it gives CASSYGLAGAYNEQFF.